This paragraph reports one T cell receptor beta chain. Its matching antigen is unknown. This specimen belongs to a study of T cell responses to AZD1222 COVID-19 vaccine. Germline V gene sequence: CDR1 LNHDA, CDR2 SQIVND (reference sequence). The CDR3 runs to 15 residues. With 1 base removed from V and 4 bases from J, the gap between germline ends came to 13 bases. Points from the study as a whole: Spike-specific TCR breadth and depth went up after people got two AZD1222 doses.

Assay: immunoSEQ multiplex PCR; the TCRdb copy retains only in-frame clones and omits some. The data show roughly 100,000 clones, 80% to 95% seen once. Sample: peripheral blood, taken on day 0 of AZD1222 vaccination. The sequence was collected from an adult in good health. The rearrangement links TRBV19 to TRBJ2-5, with D uncertain. CDR3 bases: TGTGCCAGTAGTATAGTATGGCAGACGAGAGAGACCCAGTACTTC. Protein sequence: CASSIVWQTRETQYF.